The 8 T cell receptor beta chains listed next were all sequenced from one sample in a study of T cells after yellow fever vaccination. TCRdb reanalysed the 5' RACE reads using MiXCR and keeps one entry per CDR3 protein. This sample carries more than 350,000 distinct CDR3 sequences, around 10% of them seen once, and the ten largest clones take 15% to 20%. The sequenced sample was PBMCs, obtained on the day of the first yellow fever vaccination. These receptors came from a man younger than 35 who received the YFV17D yellow fever vaccine.

The sample holds a few counts of this clonotype. The J gene is TRBJ2-7, the V gene TRBV5-1; D uncertain. CDR1 and CDR2 (germline): SGHRS, YFSETQ. V was trimmed by 2 bases and J by 3 bases, leaving 9 bases between them. The CDR3 runs 13 residues. CDR3 protein: CASSFGPGYEQYV. The CDR3 DNA sequence: TGCGCCAGCAGCTTTGGGCCAGGCTACGAGCAGTACGTC.

At least ten counts were recorded for this clonotype. J is TRBJ2-3 and V is TRBV7-6; TRBD1 aligns across 9 bases. The ends lost 1 base at V and 2 bases at J; junction bases unmatched: 7. The CDR3 totals 17 residues. Germline-derived CDR1 and CDR2 are SGHVS and FNYEAQ. CDR3 nucleotide sequence: TGTGCCAGCAGCTTAGGGTACGGACAGGGGATCACAGATACGCAGTATTTT. Protein: CASSLGYGQGITDTQYF.

This clonotype was recorded a few times. CDR3 in DNA: TGTGCCAGCAGCCCTACAGGGAGGAGGGGGAATGAGCAGTTCTTC. Translation: CASSPTGRRGNEQFF. The rearrangement links TRBV7-3 to TRBJ2-1; D tentatively fits TRBD1 or TRBD2 (6 bases each). Germline V gives CDR1 SGHTA, CDR2 FQGTGA. V was trimmed by 5 bases and J by 7 bases, leaving 18 bases between them. This CDR3 spans 15 amino acids.

This clonotype has just a few counts. The chain recombines TRBV11-2 with TRBJ1-5; TRBD1 might be the D (6 bases). Germline lookup yields CDR1 SGHAT and CDR2 FQNNGV. The CDR3 runs 18 residues. Between the trimmed V and J ends, which lost 4 bases and 0 bases, there was a span of 19 bases. The CDR3 DNA reads as TGTGCCAGCAGCTCCGTGGGTGGGGGCCGATATAGCAATCAGCCCCAGCATTTT. Its translation is CASSSVGGGRYSNQPQHF.

A few counts support this clonotype. This chain uses TRBV6-5 with TRBJ2-7; D gene ambiguous. CDR1 is MNHEY, CDR2 SVGAGI, per germline. The CDR3 length is 10 residues. Trimming cost V 5 bases and J 6 bases, with 5 bases left between them. The chain's CDR3 is CASSPPEQYF. The CDR3 coding sequence is TGTGCCAGCAGTCCCCCCGAGCAGTACTTC.

This clonotype was observed at least ten times. The V call is TRBV7-3, the J call TRBJ1-6; D unclear. V shed 1 base and J shed 8 bases, with 6 bases lying between them. This CDR3 is built from 13 residues. In germline, CDR1 is SGHTA, CDR2 FQGTGA. This CDR3 reads CASSLSRDSPLHF. CDR3 in DNA: TGTGCCAGCAGCTTAAGTCGGGATTCACCCCTCCACTTT.

This clonotype was observed many times. This chain connects TRBV5-1 to TRBJ2-3, with D perhaps matching TRBD2 (6 bases). The CDR3 spans 16 residues. The germline V and J ends were trimmed by 5 bases and 2 bases, with 18 bases remaining between them. The germline gives CDR1 SGHRS, CDR2 YFSETQ. CDR3 in amino acids: CASRLLADQFTDTQYF. The CDR3 nucleotides are TGCGCCAGCAGGTTGTTAGCGGACCAATTCACAGATACGCAGTATTTT.

At least ten counts were recorded for this clonotype. This chain uses TRBV20-1 with TRBJ2-5; the match to TRBD2 covers 9 bases. The germline V gene has CDR1 DFQATT and CDR2 SNEGSKA (reference sequence). Trimming at V came to 3 bases and at J to 2 bases, leaving 4 bases not matched to a gene. This CDR3 contains 14 residues. The CDR3 region has the DNA TGCAGTGCTAGCCGCGGGGGGGCTCAAGAGACCCAGTACTTC. It yields the protein CSASRGGAQETQYF.